This T cell receptor beta chain was obtained from a study of T cells after yellow fever vaccination. Turning to the study itself: SMART-Seq v4 Ultra Low Input served to prepare low-cell-number fractions. Study-wide points: Abundant clonotypes (contaminants from the bulk population) could be present in FACS-sorted repertoires. A weaker secondary response peaked on day 5, the primary on day 15.

This CDR3 spans 12 amino acids. The germline gives CDR1 MNHEY, CDR2 SMNVEV (reference sequence). V shed 5 bases, J shed 7 bases, and the junction held 2 bases outside the gene matches. TCR cDNA was made by 5'RACE template switching, adding a universal primer site and UMIs. Each CDR3 protein is one row after TCRdb ran MiXCR on the 5' RACE reads. Of 29,000 or so distinct CDR3 sequences in the sample, around 5% are singletons; the top ten hold about 40%. This clonotype is deemed medium-sized (0.01 to 0.1%). Antigen: not known. This chain joins TRBV27 and TRBJ1-2; 9 positions agree with TRBD1. The sample in question was CD8+ T cells sorted from PBMCs, obtained 10 days after the yellow fever booster vaccination. This TCR came from a man aged 25-40 years who received the YFV17D yellow fever vaccine. CDR3 region: CASSTGGFGYTF. The CDR3 DNA reads as TGTGCCAGCAGTACAGGGGGCTTTGGCTACACCTTC.